The rows below give T cell receptor beta chains drawn from one sample of a study of monozygotic twins with inflammatory bowel disease. TCRdb derives one entry per CDR3 protein from the 5' RACE reads, leaving out DNA. There are 150,000 or so distinct CDR3 sequences in the sample, with over 1% held by the top ten. Sequencing used blood. Every receptor here comes from a human donor with ulcerative colitis or Crohn's disease, or a healthy co-twin of an affected twin (not recorded which). The CDR3 runs from the conserved cysteine through the conserved F or W.

j_call	v_call	cdr3_aa
TRBJ1-6	TRBV7-3	CASSLSSRNNSPLHF
TRBJ2-3	TRBV7-3	CASSLTELRRPPDTQYF
TRBJ1-4	TRBV12-3/TRBV12-4	CASSLSGTANEKLFF
TRBJ1-6	TRBV29-1	CSVSGGPLGSPLHF
TRBJ2-1	TRBV24-1	CATRASGIYNEQFF
TRBJ2-7	TRBV7-8	CASSLLSPGNSYEQYF
TRBJ2-5	TRBV7-9	CASSFLQGTQYF
TRBJ1-5	TRBV3-1	CASSHGTAGKYQPQHF
TRBJ1-3	TRBV28	CASSPSGRERGNTIYF
TRBJ2-4	TRBV7-8	CASSLEGPKNIQYF
TRBJ1-1	TRBV7-2	CASSLGYRGGNTEAFF
TRBJ1-6	TRBV11-2	CASSLVPEMDSPLHF
TRBJ1-1	TRBV3-1	CASSQARKNTEAFF
TRBJ2-7	TRBV7-9	CASSLLGPGADEQYF
TRBJ2-2	TRBV6-1	CASTLGTPNTGELFF
TRBJ1-2	TRBV19	CASMGQVRYGYTF
TRBJ1-3	TRBV5-1	CASSWMGQGSGNTIYF
TRBJ2-7	TRBV13	CASSLLPYEQYF
TRBJ2-1	TRBV12-3/TRBV12-4	CASSPGTSGSIPYNEQFF
TRBJ1-5	TRBV7-2	CASSLVGEPQHF
TRBJ2-3	TRBV3-1	CASSQDLRVTQYF
TRBJ1-1	TRBV10-3	CAISVGTGKNTEAFF
TRBJ2-1	TRBV11-3	CASSSRRERSSYNEQFF
TRBJ2-7	TRBV10-3	CAISRDRGSEQYF
TRBJ2-6	TRBV29-1	CSVDYRDRTSGANVLTF
TRBJ1-5	TRBV11-2	CASSLGSQVDQPQHF
TRBJ2-6	TRBV5-1	CASSPTPGANVLTF
TRBJ1-1	TRBV14	CASSATGFNTEAFF
TRBJ2-7	TRBV7-6	CASSLAEGSVFYEQYF
TRBJ2-1	TRBV30	CAWREEGNEQFF
TRBJ2-3	TRBV7-9	CASSSPPDTQYF
TRBJ2-4	TRBV20-1	CSASQGTKNMQYF
TRBJ2-2	TRBV10-3	CAILGTANTGELFF
TRBJ2-3	TRBV20-1	CSASWGADTDTQYF
TRBJ2-7	TRBV5-1	CASSLETDSLWEQYF
TRBJ2-2	TRBV4-2	CASSQGLDTGELFF
TRBJ1-6	TRBV25-1	CASSLQGFGGSPLHF
TRBJ2-4	TRBV27	CASSLAGGDIQYF
TRBJ2-7	TRBV5-1	CASSLTTGSYEQYF
TRBJ2-5	TRBV11-2	CASSFSQGHQETQYF
TRBJ2-1	TRBV12-3/TRBV12-4	CASSLRGTGDDEQFF
TRBJ2-2	TRBV5-4	CASSLAGSGGVTGELFF
TRBJ1-2	TRBV24-1	CATSAGDSSYGYTF
TRBJ2-3	TRBV18	CASSPPSGSDTQYF
TRBJ2-6	TRBV7-3	CASSLRQTGQGNGANVLTF
TRBJ2-1	TRBV28	CASSGVGEQFF
TRBJ1-2	TRBV20-1	CSAPRGVQLDLYSGGYTF
TRBJ2-3	TRBV9	CASSVRQGASADTQYF
TRBJ1-3	TRBV6-1	CASSRETGAGSGNTIYF
TRBJ2-7	TRBV29-1	CSVGQGGYEQYF
TRBJ2-5	TRBV20-1	CSARLAGRETQYF
TRBJ2-7	TRBV18	CASSPPGACEQYF
TRBJ1-1	TRBV29-1	CSAWTGVNTEAFF
TRBJ2-2	TRBV5-1	CASSLGTGLNTGELFF
TRBJ2-3	TRBV29-1	CSVSGTSGKSTDTQYF
TRBJ1-5	TRBV29-1	CSVARGRGPNQPQHF
TRBJ1-4	TRBV5-4	CASSPGGRNEKLFF
TRBJ1-5	TRBV6-2/TRBV6-3	CASNRGGGNQPQHF
TRBJ2-4	TRBV10-2	CASSESRSASRYF
TRBJ2-7	TRBV29-1	CSVYADSYEQYF